The sequence of this T cell receptor beta chain was determined in a study of T cell repertoires in cytomegalovirus infection. Study in general: Used in the study were CMV epitopes, some recently identified and HLA-C-restricted, others well-studied and HLA-B-restricted. Based on public TCR beta signatures, there were indications of CMV infection and of a matching HLA type. Study results and caveats: Dominating the ex vivo response were TCR beta clonotypes that were CMV-specific and HLA-C-restricted.

CDR1 is LNHNV, CDR2 YYDKDF, per germline (reference sequence). V lost 4 bases, J lost 8 bases, and 12 bases stayed unmatched. This CDR3 has 16 residues. In its sample, this clonotype was seen a few times. The antigen is unknown. TCRdb re-called the reads through MiXCR, storing one row per CDR3 protein. Of roughly 500,000 distinct CDR3 sequences detected, 42% appear once; the ten largest clones hold just under 45%. The sequences come from cultured PBMCs, collected from culture after CMV antigen stimulation. The V and J genes are TRBV15 and TRBJ2-1; 9 bases align to TRBD2. This clonotype was sampled from a human donor in good health (CMV status not recorded). Some clones in this sample may be carry-over from other donors' samples. As DNA, the CDR3 is TGTGCCACCAGCATGGTAGCGGGAGATTGGGGCTATGAGCAGTTCTTC. Encoded protein: CATSMVAGDWGYEQFF.